This TCR beta chain came from a study of CD8+CD57+ T cells in acquired aplastic anemia. Genomic DNA, the template, was used for profiling of the TCR beta VDJ and CDR3. Via MiXCR, TCRdb re-called the reads, giving one row per CDR3 protein. The table has approximately 200,000 distinct CDR3 sequences, less than 70% seen once. This clonotype was recorded only once. The conserved phenylalanine or tryptophan normally closing the CDR3 is absent here, so this likely arose from a read error. The limits of the CDR3 on the DNA are not certain, so only TCRdb's listed CDR3 is given. Germline CDR1 is SEHNR and CDR2 is FQNEAQ (reference sequence). Inclusive of both ends, the CDR3 amounts to 9 amino acids.

The sample comprised sorted CD4+, CD8+, or CD8+CD57+ T cells (not recorded which) from PBMCs. This chain links TRBV7-9 with TRBJ1-2; the table names TRBD1, a call not compared with the DNA. The receptor comes from a human donor in good health, serving as a control. This chain's CDR3 is CASSFYSGQ.